The 16 T cell receptor beta chains below all came from one sample that was sequenced in a study of T cell responses to AZD1222 COVID-19 vaccine. Assay used: immunoSEQ multiplex PCR; TCRdb lists only in-frame clones, some missing. The sample includes 150,000 to 200,000 clones, roughly 87% of them seen just once. Sequencing used peripheral blood, obtained on day 0 of AZD1222 vaccination. Receptors originate from an adult in good health.

The V gene is TRBV24-1, the J gene TRBJ2-2; 10 bases align to TRBD1. CDR1 is KGHDR and CDR2 is SFDVKD in the germline V gene. CDR3 length: 16 amino acids. J was trimmed by 5 bases and V by 4 bases; bases with no gene match: 6. The CDR3 bases are TGTGCCACCAGTGACGCGGGACAGGGGATAACCGGGGAGCTGTTTTTT. Translation: CATSDAGQGITGELFF.

This rearrangement joins TRBV6-5 to TRBJ2-1; 10 positions match TRBD2. The CDR3 covers 14 residues. In germline, CDR1 is MNHEY, CDR2 SVGAGI. J lost 7 bases, V lost 8 bases, and 8 bases had no gene match. The CDR3, as DNA: TGTGCCAGCGAATCGGGACTAGCGTTGAATGAGCAGTTCTTC. It is translated as CASESGLALNEQFF.

The chain joins TRBV11-2 to TRBJ1-2; weak D call: TRBD1 (6 bases). The CDR3 length is 12 residues. Trimming removed 5 bases from V and 3 bases from J, with 7 bases in between. Germline CDR1 and CDR2: SGHAT and FQNNGV. This CDR3 is CASSPGDYGYTF. In DNA, the CDR3 is TGTGCCAGCAGCCCAGGGGACTATGGCTACACCTTC.

Only one count was recorded for this clone. The gene calls are TRBV5-1 and TRBJ2-3, with D possibly TRBD1 on 6 matching bases. CDR3 length: 14 residues. V was pared by 2 bases and J by 3 bases, with 10 bases between. Germline CDR1 and CDR2: SGHRS and YFSETQ. This chain's CDR3 is CASSFDRRTDTQYF. CDR3 DNA: TGCGCCAGCAGCTTTGACAGGAGGACAGATACGCAGTATTTT.

The rearrangement uses TRBV28 and TRBJ2-3, with TRBD2 identical over 7 bases. The CDR3 contains 15 residues. Germline CDR1 is MDHEN and CDR2 is SYDVKM. Losses at the gene ends were 1 base for V and 3 bases for J; bases not matched to a gene: 4. The CDR3 spells CASSLSSGITDTQYF. The CDR3 nucleotides are TGTGCCAGCAGTTTATCGAGCGGGATAACAGATACGCAGTATTTT.

The rearrangement joins TRBV18 to TRBJ1-6; 11 nucleotides line up with TRBD1. With 0 bases clipped from V and 10 bases from J, the junction kept 5 bases outside the gene matches. The CDR3 sequence is 16 residues long. Germline V gene sequence: CDR1 KGHSH, CDR2 LQKENI. As DNA, the CDR3 is TGTGCCAGCTCACCACCGGGACAGGGGGTTAGGTCACCCCTCCACTTT. Protein: CASSPPGQGVRSPLHF.

The chain uses TRBV12-3 or TRBV12-4 and TRBJ2-4, with 7 bases that match TRBD1. V lost 8 bases to trimming and J lost 7 bases; unmatched junction nucleotides: 5. There are 12 residues in the CDR3. The CDR3 region is CASQGGWNIQYF. The CDR3 DNA reads TGTGCCAGCCAAGGGGGCTGGAACATTCAGTACTTC.

This clone has more than one count but fewer than ten. V is TRBV27 and J is TRBJ1-1; tentative D call: TRBD1 (5 bases). The V end lost 8 bases, the J end lost 6 bases, and 19 bases lay between the germline ends. Germline-derived CDR1 and CDR2 are MNHEY and SMNVEV (reference sequence). The CDR3 has 14 residues. The CDR3 DNA follows: TGTGCCAGCCTTCCCTGGGGGGGGAAAGCTGAAGCTTTCTTT. The encoded protein is CASLPWGGKAEAFF.

The chain recombines TRBV2 with TRBJ2-7; 8 nucleotides agree with TRBD2. Germline V gene lookup returns CDR1 SNHLY and CDR2 FYNNEI. V was clipped by 2 bases and J by 0 bases; unmatched bases: 3. The CDR3 contains 15 residues. The CDR3 reads CASSELGRGSYEQYF. In DNA, the CDR3 is TGTGCCAGCAGTGAACTCGGGAGGGGCTCCTACGAGCAGTACTTC.

V gene TRBV5-1 combines with J gene TRBJ2-7; 8 nucleotides agree with TRBD2. This CDR3 contains 15 residues. Unmatched junction bases numbered 12, after V lost 4 bases and J lost 6 bases. Germline values: CDR1 SGHRS, CDR2 YFSETQ. The CDR3 DNA reads as TGCGCCAGCAGCCTCTCTTCGGCGGGAGGCGCCGAGCAGTACTTC. Amino acids: CASSLSSAGGAEQYF.

The chain couples TRBV14 to TRBJ2-7; D not certain. Germline CDR1 is SGHDN and CDR2 is FVKESK. The CDR3 length is 12 residues. V lost 5 bases and J lost 2, with 7 bases in between. As DNA, the CDR3 is TGTGCCAGCAGCTACATGGCCTACGAGCAGTACTTC. Its translation is CASSYMAYEQYF.

This chain joins TRBV5-1 and TRBJ1-2; 7 bases line up with TRBD1. J was trimmed by 5 bases and V by 2 bases; bases with no gene match: 3. Germline CDR1 SGHRS, CDR2 YFSETQ. The CDR3 runs 13 residues. Here the CDR3 reads CASSFEGAYGYTF. The CDR3 coding sequence is TGCGCCAGCAGCTTTGAGGGGGCTTATGGCTACACCTTC.

CDR3 residues: CASSFGVTYNSPLHF. CDR3 sequence (DNA): TGTGCCAGCAGTTTTGGGGTTACCTATAATTCACCCCTCCACTTT. The chain has TRBV27 and TRBJ1-6; D is ambiguous. The ends were cut back, 3 bases at V and 2 bases at J, with 8 bases in the middle. This CDR3 has 15 residues. In germline, CDR1 is MNHEY, CDR2 SMNVEV (reference sequence).

The rearrangement joins TRBV28 to TRBJ2-1; a weak D match, TRBD2 (6 bases). CDR3 length: 15 amino acids. V shed 6 bases and J shed 6 bases, with 18 bases lying between them. Germline V CDR1 and CDR2: MDHEN, SYDVKM. The CDR3 loop reads CASRTFPGDFNEQFF. Written as DNA, the CDR3 is TGTGCCAGCAGGACCTTCCCCGGGGACTTCAATGAGCAGTTCTTC.

The V and J genes are TRBV28 and TRBJ1-1; D remains ambiguous. In germline, CDR1 is MDHEN, CDR2 SYDVKM. The V and J ends lost 6 bases and 1 base respectively, with 12 bases between them. This CDR3 has 14 amino acids. This chain's CDR3 is CASSIPPPNTEAFF. CDR3 DNA sequence: TGTGCCAGCAGCATCCCACCCCCGAACACTGAAGCTTTCTTT.

This sequence joins TRBV3-1 (or the pseudogene TRBV3-2) and TRBJ1-3; the D is unclear. The CDR3 length is 14 residues. In germline, CDR1 is LGHDT, CDR2 YNNKEL (reference sequence). Between the trimmed V and J ends, which lost 1 base and 2 bases, there was a span of 6 bases. DNA for the CDR3: TGTGCCAGCAGCCAAGGGGCCGCTGGAAACACCATATATTTT. Translation gives CASSQGAAGNTIYF.